The 8 T cell receptor beta chains given below trace back to one sample, sequenced in a study of cytomegalovirus exposure and HLA in healthy donors. Clones were read by immunoSEQ multiplex PCR, and TCRdb kept only the in-frame ones, dropping some. Of tens of thousands of clones listed, roughly 93% were seen once; the top ten hold 3.6%. Sequencing input: PBMCs. These receptors originate from a woman aged 25 to 39 in good health and CMV-seronegative.

The rearrangement links TRBV20-1 to TRBJ2-7; D might be TRBD2 (6 bases). The V and J ends lost 4 bases and 5 bases respectively, with 9 bases between them. The CDR3 covers 11 residues. CDR1 is DFQATT, CDR2 SNEGSKA, per germline (reference sequence). CDR3 sequence: CSAMASDEQYF. CDR3 in DNA: TGCAGTGCTATGGCTAGCGACGAGCAGTACTTC.

The V call is TRBV9, the J call TRBJ2-3; tentatively, D is TRBD2 (5 bases). CDR1 and CDR2 from the germline V gene are SGDLS and YYNGEE. The V gene lost 0 bases and the J gene lost 2 bases, with 10 bases spanning the gap. The CDR3 sequence is 15 residues long. The CDR3 DNA reads as TGTGCCAGCAGCGTAGACGGGAAACCCACAGATACGCAGTATTTT. Its protein product is CASSVDGKPTDTQYF.

J is TRBJ2-2 and V is TRBV2; D possibly corresponds to TRBD1 (5 bases). Trimming shortened V by 7 bases and J by 7 bases, and 22 bases separated the two germline ends. Germline CDR1 SNHLY, CDR2 FYNNEI. The CDR3 spans 16 residues. CDR3 bases: TGTGCCAGCAAGACCGACAGCATAGGTATTGGCGGGGAGCTGTTTTTT. Residues: CASKTDSIGIGGELFF. The whole variable domain, remainder taken from reference TRBV2 and TRBJ2-2, is EPEVTQTPSHQVTQMGQEVILRCVPISNHLYFYWYRQILGQKVEFLVSFYNNEISEKSEIFDDQFSVERPDGSNFTLKIRSTKLEDSAMYFCASKTDSIGIGGELFFGEGSRLTVL.

The V and J genes are TRBV7-9 and TRBJ2-1; D perhaps matches TRBD2 (6 bases). From germline, CDR1 is SEHNR and CDR2 FQNEAQ (reference sequence). CDR3 length: 14 residues. With 5 bases removed from V and 0 bases from J, the gap between germline ends came to 8 bases. The CDR3 sequence is CASSRLDSYNEQFF. In nucleotides, the CDR3 is TGTGCCAGCAGCAGACTAGACTCCTACAATGAGCAGTTCTTC.

V gene TRBV18 combines with J gene TRBJ2-3; D may be TRBD1 (5 bases). V was cut by 1 base and J by 2 bases, with 10 bases left in between. Germline assignment: CDR1 KGHSH and CDR2 LQKENI. The CDR3 is 15 amino acids. CDR3 DNA: TGTGCCAGCTCACCACAGGGGTCGTACACAGATACGCAGTATTTT. Translation: CASSPQGSYTDTQYF.

This chain uses TRBV4-3 with TRBJ2-7; D unresolved. The CDR3 is 13 amino acids. Trimming left V 1 base short and J 0 bases short, with 4 bases between. Germline-derived CDR1 and CDR2 are LGHNA and YSLEER. The CDR3 loop reads CASSQVLSYEQYF. The DNA for the CDR3 is TGCGCCAGCAGCCAAGTCCTCTCCTACGAGCAGTACTTC.

The rearrangement joins TRBV9 to TRBJ2-3, with 9 nucleotides matching TRBD2. The CDR3 is 17 residues long. Germline V lookup: CDR1 SGDLS, CDR2 YYNGEE. Germline trimming cut 4 bases from V and 4 bases from J; bases unmatched to any gene: 13. This CDR3 reads CASSPRLGASGADTQYF. Here the CDR3 DNA reads TGTGCCAGCAGCCCTCGCCTAGGGGCTAGCGGGGCAGATACGCAGTATTTT.

This chain links TRBV18 with TRBJ2-1; 9 bases are shared with TRBD2. The CDR3 runs to 15 residues. CDR1 and CDR2 from the germline V gene are KGHSH and LQKENI. V lost 3 bases, J lost 4 bases, and 4 bases stayed unmatched. CDR3 amino acids: CASSPTSGLYNEQFF. The CDR3 nucleotides are TGTGCCAGCTCACCGACTAGCGGACTTTACAATGAGCAGTTCTTC.